Given below is one TCR beta chain in context. The antigen it binds to is not known. No much larger clone is present one base from it, and per-base qualities are unavailable. This record belongs to a study of CD8+ T cells in alopecia areata (dated by TCRdb to the late 2010s). Notes on the research overall: The treated patients took part in an open-label pilot trial in which moderate-to-severe alopecia areata was treated with oral tofacitinib at 5 to 10 mg twice daily. Scalp clonality was compared among normal scalp (n=4), patchy alopecia areata scalp (n=8), and alopecia totalis/universalis scalp (n=8). Human TCRbeta sequencing covered scalp tissue and sorted CD4+ and CD8+ peripheral blood T cells from patchy and totalis/universalis alopecia areata patients and healthy controls. Patients received tofacitinib for 6 to 18 months and were then followed off drug for 6 months to check for delayed response and recurrence. Amplification of TCRbeta CDR3 regions was done by immunoSEQ multiplex PCR using 35 Vbeta forward primers and 13 Jbeta reverse primers. Biopsies were taken from tofacitinib-treated patients at baseline and at 4 and 24 weeks of treatment, and a later scalp biopsy was taken in several of the tofacitinib-treated patients. To study T cell clonal expansion in alopecia areata, the researchers applied high-throughput TCRbeta sequencing to both the C3H/HeJ mouse model and human patients. The RNA source kit depended on sample type: the PAXgene miRNA kit for fixed scalp, the miRNeasy kit for PBMCs, and the RNeasy kit for mouse skin. General study outcomes and caveats: Unlike mouse skin, which is dominated by gammadelta T cells, normal human skin has resident alphabeta T cells that are also sequenced, and this complicates analysis of the scalp TCR repertoire. Compared with normal scalp, lesional scalp had higher clonality and more expanded CD8+ clones, particularly in alopecia totalis/universalis, a pattern that suggests antigenic drive. Shared TCR sequences between patients were less evident than in mice, which may be partly attributable to HLA diversity in the patient population.

The time point label corresponds to: baseline before oral tofacitinib. Lesional scalp punch biopsies and peripheral blood were collected from alopecia areata patients. After PBMCs were isolated by density centrifugation and stained for CD3, CD4 and CD8, a FACSAria was used to sort CD4+ and CD8+ T cells. The library was made by the immunoSEQ multiplex PCR assay. To provide template for TCR sequencing, every sample had RNA extracted and reverse transcribed into cDNA. SuperScript III was used for first-strand cDNA synthesis, primed with a 2:1 mix of oligo-dT and random hexamers. Amplification bias was assessed with a synthetic immune receptor repertoire, and residual bias was removed computationally. In the paper's pipeline: After raw reads were preprocessed to remove errors, the CDR3 was defined following IMGT conventions as running from the conserved cysteine to phenylalanine. To get clonality, Shannon entropy was normalized by log2 of the number of productive unique TCRs and the result was subtracted from 1. CD4 or CD8 identity of scalp clones was inferred by cross-referencing scalp TCRbeta sequences with sorted blood CD4 and CD8 repertoires. TCRdb limited this immuneACCESS table to in-frame rearrangements with V and J called. A share of clones is missing; checked studies link under half to unresolved V genes, and the rest is unexplained. V and J calls and clone size are as listed in that table; D and trimming were resolved from the DNA. Counted in this sample were roughly 200,000 clones; approximately 62% of them appeared once. Around 1.8% of the sample comes from the top ten.

CDR1 and CDR2, per the germline V gene, are SGHRS and YFSETQ. V lost 4 bases and J lost 2 bases; the stretch between them is 20 bases long. The CDR3 starts with the cysteine, ends with the phenylalanine, and has 17 residues. Only CDR3 DNA remains: 51 bases, in frame from the first base. This TCR was sampled from a human donor with alopecia areata. The rearrangement joined TRBV5-1 to TRBJ2-3, with a tentative D gene TRBD2 over 5 matching bases. The specimen comprised CD4+ T cells sorted from blood, sampled at week 0. The CDR3 reads CASSRGLALGITDTQYF. The DNA reads as follows: TGCGCCAGCAGCCGAGGGTTGGCGTTGGGGATCACAGATACGCAGTATTTT. The entire variable domain, with the stretches around the CDR3 drawn from the reference TRBV5-1 and TRBJ2-3 proteins, is KAGVTQTPRYLIKTRGQQVTLSCSPISGHRSVSWYQQTPGQGLQFLFEYFSETQRNKGNFPGRFSGRQFSNSRSEMNVSTLELGDSALYLCASSRGLALGITDTQYFGPGTRLTVL.